These 31 T cell receptor beta chains originate from one sample sequenced in a study of human T cells and chemical hapten exposure. Time point described: patch test 3, about 24 weeks after DPC sensitization. Treatment specified: therapeutic diphenylcyclopropenone sensitization with weekly scalp DPC. TCRdb processed the RACE reads anew with MiXCR; each CDR3 protein has one entry. The sample lists about 110,000 distinct CDR3 sequences, under 40% occurring once. The starting material was whole blood, obtained in connection with sensitization to the hapten diphenylcyclopropenone (DPC). All receptors derive from a man between 35 and 55 years old with alopecia areata. Some clones in this sample may be carry-over from other donors' samples.

The chain combines TRBV6-5 with TRBJ2-1; 11 bases agree with TRBD2. Germline CDR1 reads MNHEY; CDR2 reads SVGAGI. J was trimmed by 6 bases and V by 6 bases; bases with no gene match: 10. The CDR3 loop spans 16 amino acids. CDR3 nucleotide sequence: TGTGCCAGCAGGGGAATGGGACTAGCGGTCGCCAATGAGCAGTTCTTC. It codes for CASRGMGLAVANEQFF.

The chain combines TRBV29-1 with TRBJ2-7, with 8 positions matching TRBD1. CDR1 is SQVTM, CDR2 ANQGSEA, per germline. The CDR3 is 14 residues long. J lost 5 bases, V lost 4 bases, and 10 bases had no gene match. The CDR3 DNA follows: TGCAGCGTTGGAACCCGGGACAGGATCCACGAGCAGTACTTC. It codes for CSVGTRDRIHEQYF.

The V gene is TRBV28, the J gene TRBJ2-7; D might be TRBD2 (5 bases). This CDR3 has 12 residues. V lost 5 bases to trimming and J lost 7 bases, with 12 bases between them. Per germline, CDR1 MDHEN and CDR2 SYDVKM. The CDR3 DNA reads TGTGCCAGCAGTCAGACCTGGGAGGAGCAGTACTTC. It encodes CASSQTWEEQYF.

This clonotype came up a few times. This sequence joins TRBV9 and TRBJ2-3; D uncertain. This CDR3 is built from 14 residues. V lost 4 bases to trimming and J lost 4 bases, with 13 bases between them. The germline V gene has CDR1 SGDLS and CDR2 YYNGEE. CDR3 nucleotide sequence: TGTGCCAGCAGCCTCCACCACCCGGCAGATACGCAGTATTTT. It translates to CASSLHHPADTQYF. Full variable domain (outside the CDR3, taken from reference TRBV9 and TRBJ2-3): DSGVTQTPKHLITATGQRVTLRCSPRSGDLSVYWYQQSLDQGLQFLIQYYNGEERAKGNILERFSAQQFPDLHSELNLSSLELGDSALYFCASSLHHPADTQYFGPGTRLTVL.

This clonotype came up a few times. The chain recombines TRBV6-6 with TRBJ2-3, with D possibly matching TRBD1 (6 bases). V lost 8 bases and J 5 bases, leaving 11 bases between the germline ends. CDR1 MNHNY and CDR2 SVGAGI come from the germline V gene (reference sequence). The CDR3 is made up of 12 amino acids. DNA for the CDR3: TGTGCCAGCCACCGAGGGGGAGATACGCAGTATTTT. Protein product: CASHRGGDTQYF.

This clonotype was recorded only once. The rearrangement uses TRBV4-1 and TRBJ2-5; D may correspond to TRBD1 or TRBD2 (5 bases each). Trimming pared 0 bases from V and 5 bases from J, leaving 16 bases between. Germline CDR1 is MGHRA and CDR2 is YSYEKL. The CDR3 sequence is 16 residues long. CDR3 sequence (DNA): TGCGCCAGCAGCCAAGATATCACGTGGGGGTTGGAGACCCAGTACTTC. Translating gives CASSQDITWGLETQYF.

The chain combines TRBV6-2 or TRBV6-3 with TRBJ2-6, with TRBD2 matching over 7 bases. Unmatched junction bases numbered 9, after V lost 6 bases and J lost 1 base. The length of the CDR3 is 17 residues. CDR1 is MNHEY and CDR2 is SVGEGT in the germline V gene. The CDR3 reads CASRRLAESSGANVLTF. The CDR3, as DNA: TGTGCCAGCAGACGTCTAGCGGAAAGTTCTGGGGCCAACGTCCTGACTTTC.

This clonotype was seen more than once but under ten times. This chain links TRBV12-3 or TRBV12-4 with TRBJ2-1; D remains unclear. The CDR3 covers 11 residues. The ends were cut back, 5 bases at V and 10 bases at J, with 9 bases in the middle. The CDR3 nucleotides read TGTGCCAGCAGTCCCCTCAGAGAGCAGTTCTTC. This gives the protein CASSPLREQFF.

This clonotype has more than one count but fewer than ten. The chain links TRBV6-2 or TRBV6-3 to TRBJ2-1, with 7 bases lining up with TRBD1. The V gene's germline CDR1 is MNHEY and CDR2 SVGEGT. Trimming at V came to 2 bases and at J to 0 bases, leaving 7 bases not matched to a gene. The CDR3 spans 17 residues. The chain's CDR3 is CASSYPWDRSSYNEQFF. The DNA for the CDR3 is TGTGCCAGCAGTTACCCATGGGACAGAAGCTCCTACAATGAGCAGTTCTTC.

In its sample, this clonotype was seen a few times. The chain combines TRBV11-2 with TRBJ2-3; the D call may be TRBD1 or TRBD2 (5 bases each). CDR3 length: 14 amino acids. Trimming pared 1 base from V and 4 bases from J, leaving 9 bases between. In germline, CDR1 is SGHAT, CDR2 FQNNGV. The DNA of the CDR3 is TGTGCCAGCAGCTTAGTTGGGGGTGCAGATACGCAGTATTTT. The encoded protein is CASSLVGGADTQYF.

This clonotype was detected only once. CDR3 in amino acids: CSVEDYPQREGSYEQYV. DNA of the CDR3: TGCAGCGTTGAAGACTACCCCCAGCGGGAGGGCTCCTACGAGCAGTACGTC. The V call is TRBV29-1, the J call TRBJ2-7; 10 bases are shared with TRBD2. The CDR3 has 17 amino acids. J was trimmed by 0 bases and V by 0 bases; bases with no gene match: 8. From germline, CDR1 is SQVTM and CDR2 ANQGSEA.

J is TRBJ1-6 and V is TRBV5-6, with 9 positions matching TRBD1. Per the germline V gene, CDR1 is SGHDT and CDR2 is YYEEEE. The V gene end was trimmed by 0 bases and the J gene end by 10 bases; junction bases not matched to a gene: 5. The CDR3 runs to 15 residues. The CDR3 loop reads CASSLAGQGESPLHF. In DNA, the CDR3 is TGTGCCAGCAGCTTGGCGGGACAGGGTGAATCACCCCTCCACTTT.

The CDR3 here is CSARVGRGNTGELFF. The CDR3 DNA follows: TGCAGTGCTAGAGTGGGCAGGGGGAACACCGGGGAGCTGTTTTTT. The chain is built from TRBV20-1 and TRBJ2-2; TRBD1 is a possible D gene (6 bases). The CDR3 runs to 15 residues. CDR1 and CDR2 from the germline V gene are DFQATT and SNEGSKA (reference sequence). With 1 base removed from V and 1 base from J, the gap between germline ends came to 10 bases.

The chain uses TRBV6-1 and TRBJ1-6; the D gene is possibly TRBD1 (5 bases). V gave up 10 bases and J gave up 6 bases, with 22 bases separating them. CDR3 length: 16 amino acids. In germline, CDR1 is MNHNS, CDR2 SASEGT. The CDR3 is CAIPRRSGGGNSPLHF. The CDR3 bases are TGTGCCATCCCTCGTCGATCGGGCGGGGGTAATTCACCCCTCCACTTT.

This clonotype came up a few times. V usage is TRBV20-1 and J usage is TRBJ1-2; D not certain. The CDR3 runs 12 residues. V lost 6 bases to trimming and J lost 6 bases, with 14 bases between them. CDR1 DFQATT and CDR2 SNEGSKA come from the germline V gene (reference sequence). The CDR3, as DNA: TGCAGTGCCGGCGTTGCGGGAAATGGCTACACCTTC. Translated, it gives CSAGVAGNGYTF.

This clonotype was seen more than once but under ten times. The chain combines TRBV5-1 with TRBJ1-1, with a weak D call TRBD1 (5 bases). The V end was cut by 0 bases, the J end by 7 bases, with 13 bases between. Germline V gene lookup returns CDR1 SGHRS and CDR2 YFSETQ. CDR3 length equals 14 residues. The CDR3 loop is CASSLERGTIEAFF. The CDR3 DNA reads TGCGCCAGCAGCTTGGAGCGGGGGACCATTGAAGCTTTCTTT.

This clonotype turned up a few times. The rearrangement uses TRBV25-1 and TRBJ2-1; 15 bases map to TRBD2. Trimming at V came to 6 bases and at J to 0 bases, leaving 3 bases not matched to a gene. CDR3 length: 17 amino acids. CDR1 is MGHDK, CDR2 SYGVNS, per germline. This CDR3 reads CASRGLAGGSSYNEQFF. The CDR3 nucleotides read TGTGCCAGCAGAGGACTAGCGGGAGGGAGCTCCTACAATGAGCAGTTCTTC.

The chain uses TRBV6-5 and TRBJ1-1; D is perhaps TRBD1 (5 bases). From germline, CDR1 is MNHEY and CDR2 SVGAGI. This CDR3 is built from 15 residues. Trimming took 4 bases from V and 6 from J, leaving 18 bases between them. The CDR3 bases are TGTGCCAGCAGTTCTCCGACAGTCCCGATCCCTGAAGCTTTCTTT. Protein sequence: CASSSPTVPIPEAFF.

This clonotype turned up a few times. The chain recombines TRBV27 with TRBJ2-7; tentative D call: TRBD1 (6 bases). The V gene lost 3 bases and the J gene lost 2 bases, with 11 bases spanning the gap. The CDR3 runs 14 residues. Germline loops: CDR1 MNHEY, CDR2 SMNVEV (reference sequence). CDR3 sequence reads: CASSLGAGAYEQYF. CDR3 coding DNA: TGTGCCAGCAGTTTGGGGGCAGGGGCCTACGAGCAGTACTTC.

This clonotype was seen only a few times. V gene TRBV4-3 combines with J gene TRBJ2-6; 8 bases are shared with TRBD1. Looked up from germline, CDR1 is LGHNA and CDR2 is YSLEER. The CDR3 is 19 residues long. V shed 0 bases, J shed 0 bases, and the junction held 7 bases outside the gene matches. The CDR3 sequence: CASSQDRTGIFSGANVLTF. The CDR3 DNA follows: TGCGCCAGCAGCCAAGATCGGACAGGGATTTTCTCTGGGGCCAACGTCCTGACTTTC.

This clonotype appeared a few times. The rearrangement uses TRBV7-3 and TRBJ2-1, with 15 bases lining up with TRBD2. Trimming at V came to 2 bases and at J to 7 bases, leaving 6 bases not matched to a gene. Germline V gives CDR1 SGHTA, CDR2 FQGTGA. This CDR3 spans 17 amino acids. CDR3: CASSLSGLAGGSNEQFF. As DNA, the CDR3 is TGTGCCAGCAGCTTATCGGGACTAGCGGGAGGATCGAATGAGCAGTTCTTC.

V gene TRBV28 combines with J gene TRBJ2-7; unclear D gene. Trimming cost V 3 bases and J 3 bases, with 6 bases left between them. This CDR3 region has 12 residues. Germline V gene lookup returns CDR1 MDHEN and CDR2 SYDVKM. The chain's CDR3 is CASSLPNYEQYF. CDR3 nucleotides: TGTGCCAGCAGTTTGCCGAACTACGAGCAGTACTTC.

This clonotype showed up just a few times. The genes are TRBV28 and TRBJ1-2, with 9 nucleotides matching TRBD1. The V gene's germline CDR1 is MDHEN and CDR2 SYDVKM. This CDR3 comprises 15 residues. The trim removed 6 bases at V and 4 bases at J, leaving 9 bases unmatched. CDR3 bases: TGTGCCAGCAGCACTACTCCGACAGGGGGCTATGGCTACACCTTC. It encodes CASSTTPTGGYGYTF.

This clonotype was observed a few times. The V and J genes are TRBV6-5 and TRBJ2-7; D possibly corresponds to TRBD2 (7 bases). The V end was cut by 8 bases, the J end by 7 bases, with 21 bases between. This CDR3 has 14 amino acids. Germline V gives CDR1 MNHEY, CDR2 SVGAGI. CDR3 region: CASRTPGGAGEQYF. CDR3 coding DNA: TGTGCCAGCCGTACCCCTGGGGGGGCTGGAGAGCAGTACTTC.

This clonotype was seen more than once but under ten times. This sequence joins TRBV6-6 and TRBJ2-3, with D uncertain. The germline gives CDR1 MNHNY, CDR2 SVGAGI (reference sequence). With 4 bases removed from V and 6 bases from J, the gap between germline ends came to 8 bases. The CDR3 is 12 amino acids. The CDR3 DNA is TGTGCCAGCAGTTGGATAGAGGATACGCAGTATTTT. Amino acid sequence: CASSWIEDTQYF.

The chain couples TRBV7-2 to TRBJ2-5; D gene uncertain. Germline V CDR1 and CDR2: SGHTA, FQGNSA. This CDR3 is 12 amino acids long. V dropped 5 bases and J dropped 7 bases, with 11 bases sitting between them. CDR3: CASSLSSLTQYF. In DNA form, the CDR3 reads TGTGCCAGCAGCCTCTCCAGTTTGACCCAGTACTTC.

The chain employs TRBV2 and TRBJ1-5, with D maybe TRBD1 (6 bases). Trimming took 4 bases from V and 1 from J, leaving 17 bases between them. The length of the CDR3 is 17 residues. Germline V gene data show CDR1 as SNHLY and CDR2 as FYNNEI. The DNA of the CDR3 is TGTGCCAGCAGTGTAATACAGGGTATAATGAGCAATCAGCCCCAGCATTTT. It codes for CASSVIQGIMSNQPQHF.

The chain couples TRBV5-5 to TRBJ1-1; the D gene is possibly TRBD1 (6 bases). Trimming left V 2 bases short and J 7 bases short, with 9 bases between. The CDR3 length is 12 residues. The germline V gene encodes CDR1 SGHKS and CDR2 YYEKEE (reference sequence). CDR3 nucleotide sequence: TGTGCCAGCAGCTTCCAGGGGTTTGAAGCTTTCTTT. Residues: CASSFQGFEAFF.

This chain connects TRBV28 to TRBJ1-5; D gene uncertain. CDR3 length: 14 residues. The V gene lost 2 bases and the J gene lost 4 bases, with 9 bases spanning the gap. Germline CDR1 reads MDHEN; CDR2 reads SYDVKM. The CDR3 sequence is CASSLRRRNQPQHF. The CDR3 bases are TGTGCCAGCAGTTTACGTAGGAGGAATCAGCCCCAGCATTTT.

This clonotype came up once. V usage is TRBV7-6 and J usage is TRBJ2-1, with TRBD2 matching 12 bases. The CDR3 spans 16 residues. V trimming: 5 bases; J trimming: 8 bases; junction bases outside the gene matches: 10. In germline, CDR1 is SGHVS, CDR2 FNYEAQ. CDR3 bases: TGTGCCAGCAGCACGACTAGCGGGAGAGACCCGCATGAGCAGTTCTTC. It specifies CASSTTSGRDPHEQFF.

The J gene is TRBJ2-3, the V gene TRBV12-3 or TRBV12-4; the D gene is possibly TRBD1 (5 bases). Trimming removed 5 bases at V and 4 bases at J, with 19 bases between. The CDR3 consists of 16 residues. CDR3 sequence (DNA): TGTGCCAGCAGTACCCCGGCTGGGCAGGGTCCAGATACGCAGTATTTT. It is translated as CASSTPAGQGPDTQYF.